The 29 T cell receptor beta chains listed next were all sequenced from one sample in a study of blood T cell repertoires in COVID-19. TCRdb keeps only in-frame clones here, not all; method: immunoSEQ multiplex PCR. This repertoire shows about 160,000 clones, approximately 85% found once; its top ten account for around 8.1%. The sample consisted of peripheral blood. All receptors derive from a woman aged 60-70 years with COVID-19, enrolled during active disease.

The chain couples TRBV7-9 to TRBJ2-5; TRBD2 aligns across 9 bases. With 2 bases clipped from V and 4 bases from J, the junction kept 8 bases outside the gene matches. Germline CDR1 and CDR2: SEHNR and FQNEAQ (reference sequence). This CDR3 has 16 amino acids. The CDR3 DNA reads TGTGCCAGCAGCTTACGGGGCGGGAGGGGAACAGAGACCCAGTACTTC. Protein: CASSLRGGRGTETQYF.

This clone has just one count. The J gene is TRBJ2-1, the V gene TRBV5-1; 8 positions agree with TRBD2. The CDR3 is 12 amino acids. The germline V gene has CDR1 SGHRS and CDR2 YFSETQ. J lost 5 bases, V lost 7 bases, and 2 bases had no gene match. The CDR3 DNA reads as TGCGCCAGCCGAGCGGGGGACAATGAGCAGTTCTTC. Translated: CASRAGDNEQFF.

The chain is built from TRBV3-1 (or the pseudogene TRBV3-2) and TRBJ2-4, with D tentatively TRBD2 (5 bases). V lost 3 bases to trimming and J lost 5 bases, with 11 bases between them. Per germline, CDR1 LGHDT and CDR2 YNNKEL (reference sequence). The CDR3 runs to 14 residues. The DNA of the CDR3 is TGTGCCAGCAGCCACCTAGCTGGACAAAACATTCAGTACTTC. Amino acids: CASSHLAGQNIQYF.

The rearrangement joins TRBV7-9 to TRBJ1-6; 8 bases line up with TRBD1. This CDR3 has 18 amino acids. CDR1 and CDR2 (germline): SEHNR, FQNEAQ (reference sequence). The J segment lost 0 bases and the V segment lost 1 base, leaving 5 bases of the junction unmatched. CDR3 sequence: CASSLGTTGGSYNSPLHF. CDR3 nucleotide sequence: TGTGCCAGCAGCTTAGGGACTACAGGGGGCTCCTATAATTCACCCCTCCACTTT.

The rearrangement joins TRBV2 to TRBJ1-5; D uncertain. Germline CDR1 reads SNHLY; CDR2 reads FYNNEI. The CDR3 contains 13 residues. The germline V and J ends were trimmed by 6 bases and 0 bases, with 6 bases remaining between them. CDR3 in amino acids: CASRSYSNQPQHF. CDR3 sequence (DNA): TGTGCCAGCAGGTCGTATAGCAATCAGCCCCAGCATTTT.

V is TRBV19 and J is TRBJ1-1; a possible D gene is TRBD1 (6 bases). This CDR3 contains 16 residues. V lost 1 base and J 5 bases, leaving 17 bases between the germline ends. Germline assignment: CDR1 LNHDA and CDR2 SQIVND (reference sequence). This chain's CDR3 is CASSIVPQGRRTEAFF. DNA of the CDR3: TGTGCCAGTAGTATAGTCCCTCAGGGGAGAAGGACTGAAGCTTTCTTT. Full variable domain (rest looked up from reference TRBV19 and TRBJ1-1): DGGITQSPKYLFRKEGQNVTLSCEQNLNHDAMYWYRQDPGQGLRLIYYSQIVNDFQKGDIAEGYSVSREKKESFPLTVTSAQKNPTAFYLCASSIVPQGRRTEAFFGQGTRLTVV.

The chain couples TRBV19 to TRBJ1-5; 8 positions agree with TRBD1. The CDR3 runs 14 residues. Looked up from germline, CDR1 is LNHDA and CDR2 is SQIVND (reference sequence). V shed 9 bases and J 7 bases; nucleotides not matched to a gene: 11. CDR3 protein: CASYPTGGGQPQHF. Written as DNA, the CDR3 is TGTGCCAGCTATCCTACAGGGGGAGGACAGCCCCAGCATTTT.

V is TRBV19 and J is TRBJ2-2; 13 bases map to TRBD2. V lost 6 bases and J lost 8; bases outside the gene matches: 9. The CDR3 contains 16 residues. The germline V gene encodes CDR1 LNHDA and CDR2 SQIVND (reference sequence). The CDR3 DNA reads as TGTGCCAGTAGGACACTAGCGGGAGGGACATCGGGGGAGCTGTTTTTT. Translating gives CASRTLAGGTSGELFF.

V is TRBV4-1 and J is TRBJ2-3; D unclear. V was clipped by 0 bases and J by 9 bases, with 10 bases between them. CDR3 length: 13 amino acids. CDR1 is MGHRA, CDR2 YSYEKL, per germline. CDR3 amino acids: CASSQDYGLTQYF. The CDR3 coding sequence is TGCGCCAGCAGCCAAGATTATGGGCTGACGCAGTATTTT.

The chain is built from TRBV19 and TRBJ2-2, with 8 bases matching TRBD1. Germline assignment: CDR1 LNHDA and CDR2 SQIVND (reference sequence). Trimming at V came to 6 bases and at J to 4 bases, leaving 7 bases not matched to a gene. This CDR3 region has 15 residues. The CDR3 is CASRPRTGLTGELFF. Here the CDR3 DNA reads TGTGCCAGTAGACCGCGGACAGGGCTCACCGGGGAGCTGTTTTTT.

This rearrangement joins TRBV18 to TRBJ1-5; 11 nucleotides line up with TRBD1. This CDR3 has 16 amino acids. Germline V gives CDR1 KGHSH, CDR2 LQKENI. V shed 3 bases and J 3 bases; nucleotides not matched to a gene: 4. The CDR3, as DNA: TGTGCCAGCTCACCTGGGGACAGGGGGATCAATCAGCCCCAGCATTTT. Translated: CASSPGDRGINQPQHF.

This chain connects TRBV3-1 (or the pseudogene TRBV3-2) to TRBJ2-5, with TRBD1 identical over 10 bases. V lost 4 bases and J lost 2; bases outside the gene matches: 4. Germline V gene data show CDR1 as LGHDT and CDR2 as YNNKEL (reference sequence). This CDR3 contains 15 residues. The CDR3 is CASSRGTGEQETQYF. The CDR3 nucleotides are TGTGCCAGCAGCCGGGGGACAGGGGAGCAAGAGACCCAGTACTTC.

The CDR3 DNA reads TGCGCCAGCAGCTTAGGACAGGGGGCTAGCACCGGGGAGCTGTTTTTT. Amino acids: CASSLGQGASTGELFF. The chain uses TRBV5-1 and TRBJ2-2, with 11 bases identical to TRBD1. Germline values: CDR1 SGHRS, CDR2 YFSETQ. V lost 2 bases and J lost 4; bases outside the gene matches: 4. The CDR3 loop spans 16 amino acids. The variable domain in full, with the rest retrieved from reference TRBV5-1 and TRBJ2-2, is KAGVTQTPRYLIKTRGQQVTLSCSPISGHRSVSWYQQTPGQGLQFLFEYFSETQRNKGNFPGRFSGRQFSNSRSEMNVSTLELGDSALYLCASSLGQGASTGELFFGEGSRLTVL.

V usage is TRBV6-2 or TRBV6-3 and J usage is TRBJ2-1; TRBD1 matches 7 bases. Germline trimming cut 2 bases from V and 0 bases from J; bases unmatched to any gene: 10. CDR3 length equals 18 residues. The germline V gene has CDR1 MNHEY and CDR2 SVGEGT. The CDR3 DNA sequence: TGTGCCAGCAGTTACCCATATGAGGGGGCGAGCTCCTACAATGAGCAGTTCTTC. Its protein is CASSYPYEGASSYNEQFF.

At least ten counts were recorded for this clone. The V and J genes are TRBV3-1 (or the pseudogene TRBV3-2) and TRBJ2-3; a possible D gene is TRBD1 (5 bases). The germline gives CDR1 LGHDT, CDR2 YNNKEL (reference sequence). V was trimmed by 1 base and J by 5 bases, leaving 19 bases between them. The CDR3 has 17 amino acids. The CDR3 region has the DNA TGTGCCAGCAGCCAAGCTTTTCTTGGGCTGGGGCAAGATACGCAGTATTTT. Amino acid sequence: CASSQAFLGLGQDTQYF.

The chain recombines TRBV29-1 with TRBJ1-3, with TRBD1 identical over 8 bases. Unmatched junction bases numbered 4, after V lost 5 bases and J lost 4 bases. The CDR3 has 13 amino acids. Looked up from germline, CDR1 is SQVTM and CDR2 is ANQGSEA. CDR3 nucleotide sequence: TGCAGCGTTCAGACAGGGGCAGGAAACACCATATATTTT. It translates to CSVQTGAGNTIYF.

The V call is TRBV19, the J call TRBJ2-3; unclear D gene. This CDR3 has 14 amino acids. Germline V gene lookup returns CDR1 LNHDA and CDR2 SQIVND (reference sequence). Trimming stripped 10 bases from V and 1 base from J, with 15 bases between. This chain's CDR3 is CATREVLGTDTQYF. CDR3 nucleotide sequence: TGTGCCACCCGAGAGGTACTGGGCACAGATACGCAGTATTTT.

There are a few counts of this clone. This chain links TRBV9 with TRBJ2-2; D unresolved. Germline lookup yields CDR1 SGDLS and CDR2 YYNGEE. This CDR3 region has 16 residues. V was pared by 0 bases and J by 1 base, with 10 bases between. The CDR3 here is CASSVAPIRNTGELFF. The CDR3, as DNA: TGTGCCAGCAGCGTAGCCCCTATTAGGAACACCGGGGAGCTGTTTTTT. Full variable domain (missing parts from reference TRBV9 and TRBJ2-2): DSGVTQTPKHLITATGQRVTLRCSPRSGDLSVYWYQQSLDQGLQFLIQYYNGEERAKGNILERFSAQQFPDLHSELNLSSLELGDSALYFCASSVAPIRNTGELFFGEGSRLTVL.

The chain recombines TRBV28 with TRBJ2-7; D perhaps matches TRBD2 (5 bases). The V gene's germline CDR1 is MDHEN and CDR2 SYDVKM. V was trimmed by 7 bases and J by 2 bases, leaving 21 bases between them. This CDR3 is 16 amino acids long. As DNA, the CDR3 is TGTGCCAGCACCTCAGTCCGGATCCAGACTACCTACGAGCAGTACTTC. It yields the protein CASTSVRIQTTYEQYF.

The genes are TRBV5-1 and TRBJ2-7, with D tentatively TRBD1 (6 bases). Trimming left V 2 bases short and J 3 bases short, with 18 bases between. The CDR3 extends over 16 amino acids. Germline CDR1 reads SGHRS; CDR2 reads YFSETQ. CDR3 coding DNA: TGCGCCAGCAGCTTAGAAGCGGACAAGGGGGTCTACGAGCAGTACTTC. Translation: CASSLEADKGVYEQYF.

This clone came up a few times. This chain uses TRBV27 with TRBJ1-6; tentative D call: TRBD1 (6 bases). The CDR3 loop spans 16 amino acids. The germline V gene encodes CDR1 MNHEY and CDR2 SMNVEV (reference sequence). The germline V and J ends were trimmed by 5 bases and 10 bases, with 21 bases remaining between them. The CDR3 here is CASSPRLLGRGSPLHF. The CDR3, as DNA: TGTGCCAGCAGTCCCCGCCTGTTAGGCAGGGGATCACCCCTCCACTTT.

The chain carries TRBV6-5 and TRBJ2-5; a weak D match, TRBD1 (6 bases). V was pared by 6 bases and J by 5 bases, with 13 bases between. CDR1 and CDR2 (germline): MNHEY, SVGAGI. The CDR3 runs 13 residues. The CDR3 sequence is CASRQGSFETQYF. CDR3 in DNA: TGTGCCAGCAGACAGGGTTCATTTGAGACCCAGTACTTC.

The chain recombines TRBV28 with TRBJ2-7; D ambiguous. Germline CDR1 reads MDHEN; CDR2 reads SYDVKM. V lost 2 bases and J lost 1, with 6 bases in between. There are 13 residues in the CDR3. The CDR3 spells CASSLAASYEQYF. Here the CDR3 DNA reads TGTGCCAGCAGTTTAGCAGCGTCCTACGAGCAGTACTTC.

The chain couples TRBV7-9 to TRBJ2-1; 9 bases map to TRBD2. Trimming cost V 5 bases and J 13 bases; bases outside gene matches: 27. The CDR3 runs 19 residues. The germline V gene encodes CDR1 SEHNR and CDR2 FQNEAQ (reference sequence). The CDR3 nucleotides read TGTGCCAGCAGCCAGGGCATCAGCGGGGGGCTGGCCACGGCCCCGTTACAGTTCTTC. It codes for CASSQGISGGLATAPLQFF.

The rearrangement joins TRBV6-5 to TRBJ2-1; possibly TRBD1 for D (6 bases). With 6 bases removed from V and 6 bases from J, the gap between germline ends came to 18 bases. The CDR3 loop spans 15 amino acids. The germline gives CDR1 MNHEY, CDR2 SVGAGI. CDR3 loop: CASSSAPQGSNEQFF. The CDR3, as DNA: TGTGCCAGCAGCTCCGCCCCACAGGGCAGCAATGAGCAGTTCTTC.

This chain uses TRBV5-4 with TRBJ2-5; 9 nucleotides line up with TRBD1. Germline lookup yields CDR1 SGHNT and CDR2 YYREEE (reference sequence). The CDR3 length is 16 residues. V lost 0 bases to trimming and J lost 7 bases; unmatched junction nucleotides: 10. Here the CDR3 reads CASSLGNRGRKGTQYF. In nucleotides, the CDR3 is TGTGCCAGCAGCTTGGGTAACAGGGGGCGCAAGGGGACCCAGTACTTC. The full variable domain, completed using reference TRBV5-4 and TRBJ2-5, is ETGVTQSPTHLIKTRGQQVTLRCSSQSGHNTVSWYQQALGQGPQFIFQYYREEENGRGNFPPRFSGLQFPNYSSELNVNALELDDSALYLCASSLGNRGRKGTQYFGPGTRLLVL.

The rearrangement links TRBV10-1 to TRBJ1-5; 10 bases are shared with TRBD1. Germline V gene lookup returns CDR1 WNHNN and CDR2 SYGVQD (reference sequence). The junction had 5 bases not matched to a gene; V was cut back by 6 bases and J by 3 bases. The CDR3 runs to 15 residues. CDR3 DNA: TGCGCCAGCAGCCGGGACAGGGGCTCCAATCAGCCCCAGCATTTT. It yields the protein CASSRDRGSNQPQHF.

In its sample, this clone was seen a few times. V and J are TRBV5-5 and TRBJ2-5, with D perhaps TRBD2 (6 bases). V was clipped by 4 bases and J by 4 bases, with 14 bases between them. Per the germline V gene, CDR1 is SGHKS and CDR2 is YYEKEE (reference sequence). This CDR3 is built from 14 residues. CDR3 nucleotide sequence: TGTGCCAGCAGCCGGGACTCCTTTTTAGAGACCCAGTACTTC. This translates into CASSRDSFLETQYF. Variable domain in full (rest from reference TRBV5-5 and TRBJ2-5): DAGVTQSPTHLIKTRGQQVTLRCSPISGHKSVSWYQQVLGQGPQFIFQYYEKEERGRGNFPDRFSARQFPNYSSELNVNALLLGDSALYLCASSRDSFLETQYFGPGTRLLVL.

The V gene is TRBV18, the J gene TRBJ2-2; TRBD1 matches 10 bases. Germline V CDR1 and CDR2: KGHSH, LQKENI. CDR3 length equals 17 residues. V was pared by 3 bases and J by 4 bases, with 8 bases of the junction left unmatched. CDR3 amino acids: CASSPRTGGSGTGELFF. The CDR3 DNA sequence: TGTGCCAGCTCACCTCGGACAGGGGGTTCGGGCACCGGGGAGCTGTTTTTT.